The text below deals with one T cell receptor beta chain. Its antigen is as yet unknown. The entry originates in a study of cytotoxic CD8 clonotypes in ibrutinib-treated CLL. On the study more broadly: The patients comprised some 10 relapsed/refractory and around 14 treatment-naive cases, 17 to 18 IGHV unmutated. Notes on the study in general: Shared public clonotypes were rare, and on treatment they either got smaller or stayed the same. In comparison with age-matched healthy donors, baseline clonality was higher and tracked circulating CD8+ T-cell counts.

TCRdb's table, derived via immunoSEQ multiplex PCR, lists solely in-frame clones and lacks some. Of about 140,000 clones listed, 80% are singletons. TCR beta library input comprised roughly 1.9 micrograms of genomic DNA from cryopreserved PBMCs. The input for sequencing was PBMCs, taken after 36 months of ibrutinib treatment. The sequence was obtained from a human donor with chronic lymphocytic leukemia.

DNA for the CDR3: TGCGCCAGCAGCCCCGGACCGCCTCCCGGGATTGGGGCTTTCTTT. This translates into CASSPGPPPGIGAFF. The genes are TRBV5-1 and TRBJ1-1; unclear D gene. CDR1 SGHRS and CDR2 YFSETQ come from the germline V gene. Trimming shortened V by 4 bases and J by 11 bases, and 24 bases separated the two germline ends. CDR3 size: 15 residues.